This T cell receptor beta chain appears in the sequencing data of a study of blood T cell repertoires in COVID-19. Study in general: Donors in the United States, Italy and Spain gave samples during acute or convalescent COVID-19. PBMCs, B-cell-depleted T cells, or T cells provided the cDNA or gDNA that made up the material.

Per the original methods: The authors estimated nucleated cell counts from reference gene primer amplification. TCRdb keeps only in-frame clones here, not all; method: immunoSEQ multiplex PCR. The V and J calls and clone size are taken from that table; D and trimming were inferred from the DNA. The sample yields just under 150,000 clones, around nine tenths seen once. Per germline, CDR1 SGHDT and CDR2 YYEEEE. With 3 bases removed from V and 5 bases from J, the gap between germline ends came to 11 bases. This CDR3 has 13 amino acids. This clone has more than one count but fewer than ten. Input material: peripheral blood. The source of this sequence is a woman between 50 and 59 years old with active or convalescent COVID-19. The V call is TRBV5-6, the J call TRBJ1-1, with a weak D call TRBD1 (6 bases). CDR3 in DNA: TGTGCCAGCAGCTGGAACAGGGCTACTGAAGCTTTCTTT. This translates into CASSWNRATEAFF.